The 11 T cell receptor beta chains given below trace back to one sample, sequenced in a study of shared clonotypes between healthy human individuals. Method: immunoSEQ multiplex PCR; TCRdb's copy keeps in-frame clones and lacks some. The profile shows about 1.1 million clones, 70% to 85% of them singletons. The sample comprised memory CD4+ T cells from PBMCs. The subset: CD45RA-negative fraction. These receptor sequences come from a man aged 18 to 30 in good health. Some clones in this sample may be carry-over from other donors' samples.

This clone came up many times. The rearrangement joins TRBV28 to TRBJ2-5; 8 bases line up with TRBD1. This CDR3 comprises 14 residues. CDR1 is MDHEN and CDR2 is SYDVKM in the germline V gene. V gave up 8 bases and J gave up 4 bases; unmatched junction bases: 9. The CDR3 is CASRTGLHPETQYF. DNA for the CDR3: TGTGCCAGCCGGACAGGGCTGCACCCAGAGACCCAGTACTTC.

The V gene is TRBV14, the J gene TRBJ1-1; D unclear. The CDR3 has 15 residues. V shed 0 bases and J shed 5 bases, with 13 bases lying between them. Per the germline V gene, CDR1 is SGHDN and CDR2 is FVKESK. The CDR3 spells CASSQESPGRTEAFF. The CDR3 DNA sequence: TGTGCCAGCAGCCAAGAATCCCCGGGTAGAACTGAAGCTTTCTTT. Variable domain in full (rest from reference TRBV14 and TRBJ1-1): EAGVTQFPSHSVIEKGQTVTLRCDPISGHDNLYWYRRVMGKEIKFLLHFVKESKQDESGMPNNRFLAERTGGTYSTLKVQPAELEDSGVYFCASSQESPGRTEAFFGQGTRLTVV.

This clone occurred a few times. This chain uses TRBV10-3 with TRBJ1-1; D call uncertain. V lost 10 bases, J lost 3 bases, and 6 bases lay in between. This CDR3 is built from 10 residues. The germline V gene encodes CDR1 ENHRY and CDR2 SYGVKD. CDR3 loop: CATGDTEAFF. As DNA, the CDR3 is TGTGCCACCGGGGACACTGAAGCTTTCTTT.

The CDR3 sequence: CASSFDWTGASGANVLTF. CDR3 bases: TGCGCCAGCAGCTTCGATTGGACAGGGGCCTCTGGGGCCAACGTCCTGACTTTC. The chain couples TRBV5-1 to TRBJ2-6; 9 nucleotides match TRBD1. V was clipped by 2 bases and J by 0 bases; unmatched bases: 6. In germline, CDR1 is SGHRS, CDR2 YFSETQ. The CDR3 has 18 amino acids. Combining the CDR3 with reference TRBV5-1 and TRBJ2-6 gives the whole variable domain KAGVTQTPRYLIKTRGQQVTLSCSPISGHRSVSWYQQTPGQGLQFLFEYFSETQRNKGNFPGRFSGRQFSNSRSEMNVSTLELGDSALYLCASSFDWTGASGANVLTFGAGSRLTVL.

This clone was seen once. The V call is TRBV7-9, the J call TRBJ2-2; 7 bases match TRBD2. CDR3 length: 15 residues. The ends lost 2 bases at V and 3 bases at J; junction bases unmatched: 3. Germline CDR1 is SEHNR and CDR2 is FQNEAQ (reference sequence). CDR3 in DNA: TGTGCCAGCAGCTTAAGCGGGAAGTACACCGGGGAGCTGTTTTTT. Its protein is CASSLSGKYTGELFF.

Points on this clone: Sequence at one end of the junction differs from germline and may be a read error. The chain is built from TRBV29-1 and TRBJ2-3, with 9 bases lining up with TRBD1. Germline assignment: CDR1 SQVTM and CDR2 ANQGSEA. There are 13 residues in the CDR3. CDR3 DNA: TGCAGCGTTGAAGTTTCGGGACAGGGTGCGAGAAATTTT. Translating gives CSVEVSGQGARNF.

The CDR3 sequence: CASTRRDPEADTQYF. CDR3 coding DNA: TGTGCCAGCACCCGGAGGGACCCTGAGGCAGATACGCAGTATTTT. The V gene is TRBV27, the J gene TRBJ2-3, with D perhaps matching TRBD2 (6 bases). The germline V gene encodes CDR1 MNHEY and CDR2 SMNVEV (reference sequence). Trimming shortened V by 7 bases and J by 4 bases, and 18 bases separated the two germline ends. The CDR3 loop spans 15 amino acids.

The gene calls are TRBV6-6 and TRBJ1-5, with a weak D call TRBD1 (5 bases). Germline CDR1 is MNHNY and CDR2 is SVGAGI (reference sequence). Trimming removed 6 bases from V and 3 bases from J, with 15 bases in between. The CDR3 is 15 amino acids. The chain's CDR3 is CASRGRDGYNQPQHF. The DNA for the CDR3 is TGTGCCAGCAGGGGACGGGACGGCTACAATCAGCCCCAGCATTTT.

V usage is TRBV9 and J usage is TRBJ2-3, with D possibly being TRBD1 (6 bases). CDR1 is SGDLS and CDR2 is YYNGEE in the germline V gene. Trimming cost V 3 bases and J 4 bases, with 15 bases left between them. CDR3 size: 15 residues. DNA for the CDR3: TGTGCCAGCAGCGAACAGGGACCCCATCCAGATACGCAGTATTTT. Amino acid sequence: CASSEQGPHPDTQYF. Using reference TRBV9 and TRBJ2-3 for the parts outside the CDR3, the full variable domain is DSGVTQTPKHLITATGQRVTLRCSPRSGDLSVYWYQQSLDQGLQFLIQYYNGEERAKGNILERFSAQQFPDLHSELNLSSLELGDSALYFCASSEQGPHPDTQYFGPGTRLTVL.

V usage is TRBV5-1 and J usage is TRBJ1-2; TRBD1 aligns across 7 bases. CDR3 length: 15 amino acids. The J segment lost 7 bases and the V segment lost 4 bases, leaving 13 bases of the junction unmatched. CDR1 SGHRS and CDR2 YFSETQ come from the germline V gene. DNA of the CDR3: TGCGCCAGCAGCCTATCAGGGGGATTTACAAGTGGCTACACCTTC. This translates into CASSLSGGFTSGYTF.

The chain combines TRBV7-2 with TRBJ2-7; D perhaps matches TRBD2 (6 bases). CDR1 and CDR2 from the germline V gene are SGHTA and FQGNSA. Trimming left V 5 bases short and J 3 bases short, with 17 bases between. The CDR3 length is 15 residues. In DNA form, the CDR3 reads TGTGCCAGCAGCATAGGAGGCGGGATAGTCTACGAGCAGTACTTC. It specifies CASSIGGGIVYEQYF.